What follows is one TCR beta chain and its context. Its antigen is not identified. Per germline, CDR1 MNHEY and CDR2 SMNVEV (reference sequence). The CDR3 has 14 amino acids. J gave up 13 bases and V 8 bases, and 17 bases lay outside the gene matches. This sample is part of a study of blood T cells in healthy people across ages. Study in general: For every two T cells, template switching captured about one barcoded beta molecule. Study-level points and caveats: Donors of long life had a larger count of naive CD4+ cells and greater diversity than aged donors.

Primers used in a second PCR of roughly 6 to 12 cycles were a sample-barcoded 5' primer and a J-beta primer mix. TCRdb called the 5' RACE reads again in MiXCR, with one record for every CDR3 protein. Among roughly 800,000 distinct CDR3 sequences listed, 35% to 40% were seen once. The sample consisted of blood. The chain recombines TRBV27 with TRBJ2-1; 7 bases are a match to TRBD2. This TCR was recovered from a man aged 18 to 29 in good health. The CDR3 protein is CASSRADAGETQFF. Here the CDR3 DNA reads TGTGCCAGCTCTCGAGCGGATGCGGGAGAGACCCAGTTCTTC.